What follows are 21 T cell receptor beta chains derived from one specimen sequenced in a study of T cell responses to AZD1222 COVID-19 vaccine. Using immunoSEQ multiplex PCR, the repertoire was profiled, and TCRdb retains in-frame clones only, with some absent. The top ten hold 6.3% of the sample, which has some 130,000 clones, approximately 91% seen once. This sample comprised peripheral blood, obtained on day 0 of AZD1222 vaccination. The source of these receptors is an adult in good health.

The chain has TRBV7-2 and TRBJ1-2; D possibly corresponds to TRBD1 (5 bases). The CDR3 consists of 14 residues. Between the trimmed V and J ends, which lost 6 bases and 6 bases, there was a span of 17 bases. Germline V gene data show CDR1 as SGHTA and CDR2 as FQGNSA. CDR3 sequence reads: CASSSYTGENGYTF. The DNA of the CDR3 is TGTGCCAGCAGTTCGTACACGGGGGAGAATGGCTACACCTTC. The full variable domain, in which reference TRBV7-2 and TRBJ1-2 provide the parts outside the CDR3, is GAGVSQSPSNKVTEKGKDVELRCDPISGHTALYWYRQSLGQGLEFLIYFQGNSAPDKSGLPSDRFSAERTGGSVSTLTIQRTQQEDSAVYLCASSSYTGENGYTFGSGTRLTVV.

The genes are TRBV5-1 and TRBJ2-7; no definite D call. From germline, CDR1 is SGHRS and CDR2 YFSETQ. CDR3 length equals 13 residues. V shed 1 base and J shed 6 bases, with 11 bases lying between them. The CDR3 sequence: CASSLPSIREQYF. The CDR3, as DNA: TGCGCCAGCAGCTTGCCCTCGATCCGCGAGCAGTACTTC.

This chain links TRBV4-1 with TRBJ1-4; D is possibly TRBD1 (5 bases). The ends were cut back, 0 bases at V and 5 bases at J, with 16 bases in the middle. CDR1 is MGHRA and CDR2 is YSYEKL in the germline V gene. The CDR3 spans 17 residues. The CDR3 DNA reads TGCGCCAGCAGCCAAGAAAGGCGTGCCAGGGTAAATGAAAAACTGTTTTTT. As protein: CASSQERRARVNEKLFF.

The rearrangement joins TRBV4-3 to TRBJ1-1, with TRBD1 matching over 8 bases. The CDR3 contains 16 residues. Germline values: CDR1 LGHNA, CDR2 YSLEER. The ends lost 6 bases at V and 4 bases at J; junction bases unmatched: 13. CDR3 residues: CASSSQGARYGTEAFF. CDR3 DNA: TGCGCCAGCAGTTCTCAGGGGGCGCGTTATGGCACTGAAGCTTTCTTT.

The gene calls are TRBV29-1 and TRBJ1-4; D is undetermined. Germline V gene lookup returns CDR1 SQVTM and CDR2 ANQGSEA. Trimming shortened V by 4 bases and J by 6 bases, and 12 bases separated the two germline ends. The CDR3 loop spans 13 amino acids. This chain's CDR3 is CSVGGGRYEKLFF. DNA of the CDR3: TGCAGCGTTGGCGGTGGCCGATATGAAAAACTGTTTTTT.

The chain carries TRBV2 and TRBJ1-1; D call uncertain. The CDR3 has 13 amino acids. CDR1 is SNHLY, CDR2 FYNNEI, per germline. Trimming pared 6 bases from V and 3 bases from J, leaving 11 bases between. CDR3 nucleotide sequence: TGTGCCAGCAGACCGGGAGCACACACTGAAGCTTTCTTT. Translated, it gives CASRPGAHTEAFF.

Points on this clone: Additional DNA sequences in this sample encode the identical CDR3. The V gene is TRBV6-5, the J gene TRBJ1-3; D possibly corresponds to TRBD1 (5 bases). The CDR3 spans 15 residues. Looked up from germline, CDR1 is MNHEY and CDR2 is SVGAGI. V was pared by 2 bases and J by 2 bases, with 10 bases between. The CDR3 protein is CASSYQGQAGNTIYF. The CDR3 region has the DNA TGTGCCAGCAGTTACCAGGGTCAAGCTGGAAACACCATATATTTT.

The chain couples TRBV25-1 to TRBJ1-1; D is undetermined. CDR3 length: 15 amino acids. Trimming stripped 1 base from V and 1 base from J, with 10 bases between. CDR1 is MGHDK, CDR2 SYGVNS, per germline. CDR3 DNA sequence: TGTGCCAGCAGTGAATGGGAGGGTGCGAACACTGAAGCTTTCTTT. Translated: CASSEWEGANTEAFF. The full variable domain, its missing parts supplied by reference TRBV25-1 and TRBJ1-1, is EADIYQTPRYLVIGTGKKITLECSQTMGHDKMYWYQQDPGMELHLIHYSYGVNSTEKGDLSSESTVSRIRTEHFPLTLESARPSHTSQYLCASSEWEGANTEAFFGQGTRLTVV.

This chain connects TRBV25-1 to TRBJ1-6; D might be TRBD1 (5 bases). Germline V gene sequence: CDR1 MGHDK, CDR2 SYGVNS. V gave up 1 base and J gave up 10 bases, with 11 bases separating them. The CDR3 consists of 14 residues. The CDR3 nucleotides read TGTGCCAGCAGTGAATCGGGCGGGGCATCACCCCTCCACTTT. This codes for CASSESGGASPLHF.

This clone was found once. The CDR3 DNA follows: TGTGCCAGCAGCTTAAGGGGGAGGTACAATGAGCAGTTCTTC. Protein sequence: CASSLRGRYNEQFF. This chain connects TRBV7-8 to TRBJ2-1; D is possibly TRBD1 or TRBD2 (6 bases each). V gave up 2 bases and J gave up 4 bases, with 9 bases separating them. Germline values: CDR1 SGHVS, CDR2 FQNEAQ. There are 14 residues in the CDR3.

The chain joins TRBV6-5 to TRBJ1-5, with a tentative D call TRBD1 (5 bases). V lost 6 bases to trimming and J lost 0 bases, with 12 bases between them. The CDR3 covers 15 residues. Per the germline V gene, CDR1 is MNHEY and CDR2 is SVGAGI. The CDR3 sequence is CASRAQEYSNQPQHF. CDR3 in DNA: TGTGCCAGCAGAGCACAGGAATATAGCAATCAGCCCCAGCATTTT.

CDR3 bases: TGCGCCAGCAGACGGGACCACACCAAAACAGATACGCAGTATTTT. The encoded protein is CASRRDHTKTDTQYF. This sequence joins TRBV5-1 and TRBJ2-3, with D perhaps given as TRBD1 or TRBD2 (5 bases each). Trimming stripped 5 bases from V and 3 bases from J, with 16 bases between. This CDR3 has 15 residues. Looked up from germline, CDR1 is SGHRS and CDR2 is YFSETQ.

This clone is categorized as medium-sized. This chain links TRBV7-9 with TRBJ1-6, with D uncertain. This CDR3 has 17 amino acids. The germline gives CDR1 SEHNR, CDR2 FQNEAQ (reference sequence). V was pared by 5 bases and J by 10 bases, with 24 bases between. CDR3 loop: CASSTMDWEGKRSPLHF. CDR3 DNA sequence: TGTGCCAGCAGCACAATGGATTGGGAGGGAAAGAGGTCACCCCTCCACTTT.

V and J are TRBV6-6 and TRBJ2-3, with D perhaps matching TRBD2 (5 bases). Germline CDR1 and CDR2: MNHNY and SVGAGI (reference sequence). V lost 0 bases and J 4 bases, leaving 8 bases between the germline ends. This CDR3 is 14 amino acids long. CDR3 DNA sequence: TGTGCCAGCAGTTACTCTGATAGCGCAGATACGCAGTATTTT. This gives the protein CASSYSDSADTQYF.

V is TRBV11-3 and J is TRBJ2-2; D remains unclear. The CDR3 length is 17 residues. Per the germline V gene, CDR1 is SGHNT and CDR2 is YENEEA. Between the trimmed V and J ends, which lost 2 bases and 0 bases, there was a span of 13 bases. The CDR3 loop reads CASSLKPPRSNTGELFF. As DNA, the CDR3 is TGTGCCAGCAGCTTAAAACCCCCCCGTTCGAACACCGGGGAGCTGTTTTTT. The whole variable domain, remainder taken from reference TRBV11-3 and TRBJ2-2, is EAGVVQSPRYKIIEKKQPVAFWCNPISGHNTLYWYLQNLGQGPELLIRYENEEAVDDSQLPKDRFSAERLKGVDSTLKIQPAELGDSAVYLCASSLKPPRSNTGELFFGEGSRLTVL.

The rearrangement links TRBV29-1 to TRBJ1-1, with 8 positions matching TRBD1. V trimming: 4 bases; J trimming: 11 bases; junction bases outside the gene matches: 9. The CDR3 is made up of 12 amino acids. The germline V gene has CDR1 SQVTM and CDR2 ANQGSEA. CDR3 loop: CSVVGTGLEAFF. The CDR3, as DNA: TGCAGCGTTGTGGGGACAGGCCTCGAGGCTTTCTTT.

CDR3 sequence (DNA): TGTGCCAGCAGTCCAAACGTACGGGATGGCTACACCTTC. As protein: CASSPNVRDGYTF. The chain uses TRBV25-1 and TRBJ1-2; D is uncertain. Germline V gene sequence: CDR1 MGHDK, CDR2 SYGVNS. The CDR3 loop spans 13 amino acids. V was pared by 5 bases and J by 6 bases, with 13 bases between.

This chain uses TRBV19 with TRBJ1-2, with D perhaps TRBD1 (6 bases). This CDR3 has 14 amino acids. Germline CDR1 is LNHDA and CDR2 is SQIVND (reference sequence). V lost 6 bases and J 7 bases, leaving 18 bases between the germline ends. CDR3 region: CASSSPGDRLGYTF. The CDR3 DNA follows: TGTGCCAGTAGCTCCCCAGGGGATCGGCTTGGCTACACCTTC.

The chain carries TRBV18 and TRBJ2-7; D unclear. The CDR3 sequence is 14 residues long. Germline assignment: CDR1 KGHSH and CDR2 LQKENI. The V and J ends lost 0 bases and 0 bases respectively, with 6 bases between them. The DNA of the CDR3 is TGTGCCAGCTCACCACCGCCGGGCTCCTACGAGCAGTACTTC. Its translation: CASSPPPGSYEQYF.

This rearrangement joins TRBV28 to TRBJ1-2; 8 bases fit TRBD1. CDR1 and CDR2 from the germline V gene are MDHEN and SYDVKM. The ends lost 5 bases at V and 8 bases at J; junction bases unmatched: 10. The CDR3 is 14 residues long. The CDR3 protein is CASSLKDRAYGYTF. Here the CDR3 DNA reads TGTGCCAGCAGTCTAAAGGACAGGGCTTACGGCTACACCTTC.

This clone was found once. CDR3 protein: CASTRPWVEAFF. The CDR3 DNA sequence: TGTGCCAGCACCCGTCCCTGGGTGGAAGCTTTCTTT. This chain links TRBV12-3 or TRBV12-4 with TRBJ1-1; D not certain. This CDR3 is 12 amino acids long. The ends were cut back, 7 bases at V and 8 bases at J, with 14 bases in the middle.